At least ten counts were recorded for the clone carrying this TCR beta chain. The sample is drawn from a study of regulatory T cells in long-lasting Graves disease. Noted time point: persistent/refractory GD, antithyroid drugs over 5 years with positive TRAb. After RNA was extracted from PBMCs, the TCR library was made from it. V lost 3 bases and J 0 bases, leaving 12 bases between the germline ends. Germline V gene data show CDR1 as MNHEY and CDR2 as SMNVEV (reference sequence). The CDR3 runs 17 residues. In building TCR beta libraries, iRepertoire HTBI primers were used together with Arm-PCR of CDR3 regions. TCRdb recomputed calls from the multiplex PCR reads with MiXCR, one row per CDR3 protein. Of roughly 450,000 distinct CDR3 sequences in the sample, more than 20% were seen once.

This TCR was sampled from a female donor with Graves disease. Here the sequenced sample was peripheral blood mononuclear cells (PBMCs), taken when the disease was refractory, from a patient treated with antithyroid drugs. The V gene is TRBV27, the J gene TRBJ2-6, with D hard to call. The CDR3 sequence: CASSFLPWSSGANVLTF. CDR3 coding DNA: TGTGCCAGCAGTTTCCTCCCCTGGAGCTCTGGGGCCAACGTCCTGACTTTC.